This T cell receptor beta chain was sequenced for a study of chemoradiotherapy in HPV16-positive cancers. Comment on this clone: As yet, its antigen is unknown.

This CDR3 contains 16 residues. V shed 1 base and J shed 4 bases, with 14 bases lying between them. Germline CDR1 reads MGHRA; CDR2 reads YSYEKL. Whole-study results and caveats: Functional assays defining HPV-specific T cells used only a couple of HPV16-positive patients. HPV-responsive T-cell expansion during chemoradiotherapy was linked to improved recurrence-free survival in HPV16-positive patients. Non-HPV-specific T cells did not expand in tumors during treatment, whereas candidate HPV-specific clones and E7-related motifs did.

Repertoires were sampled repeatedly during chemoradiotherapy. Using immunoSEQ multiplex PCR, the repertoire was profiled, and TCRdb retains in-frame clones only, with some absent. The table records approximately 12,000 clones, roughly 90% of them present only once. V gene TRBV4-1 combines with J gene TRBJ1-3; weak D call: TRBD1 (5 bases). The specimen comprised blood, sampled from a patient who underwent chemoradiotherapy. This receptor was taken from a human donor with HPV-associated anogenital cancer. The CDR3 DNA reads as TGCGCCAGCAGCCAAGGAGCGGGGCTCGGAGGAAACACCATATATTTT. It is translated as CASSQGAGLGGNTIYF.